The 24 T cell receptor beta chains in this list originate from one sample, sequenced in a study of molecular identifiers for immune sequencing clone quantification. One entry per CDR3 protein, called by TCRdb with MiXCR from the PCR reads. The table has some 650,000 distinct CDR3 sequences, 15% to 20% seen once. The source material was naive CD8+ T cells from blood, with Jurkat cell RNA spiked in. Subset here: FACS-sorted CD8+CD4-CCR7+CD45RA+ naive T cells. These receptors came from a human donor in good health. Some libraries in this study had Jurkat cell RNA spiked in.

This clonotype was detected many times. The gene calls are TRBV20-1 and TRBJ1-6; TRBD1 agrees at 7 bases. The CDR3 spans 15 residues. Looked up from germline, CDR1 is DFQATT and CDR2 is SNEGSKA (reference sequence). Trimming removed 0 bases from V and 8 bases from J; junction bases left unmatched: 7. CDR3 sequence (DNA): TGCAGTGCTAGAGATATAGACAGGGAGGATTCACCCCTCCACTTT. It encodes CSARDIDREDSPLHF.

There are a few counts of this clonotype. The gene calls are TRBV6-1 and TRBJ2-3, with D possibly TRBD2 on 6 matching bases. In germline, CDR1 is MNHNS, CDR2 SASEGT. V lost 6 bases to trimming and J lost 0 bases, with 19 bases between them. The CDR3 has 17 amino acids. The CDR3 coding sequence is TGTGCCAGCAGCGAAAGGAACCTGGGGGGTAGCACAGATACGCAGTATTTT. Encoded protein: CASSERNLGGSTDTQYF.

This clonotype occurred many times. The chain couples TRBV28 to TRBJ1-2, with D perhaps TRBD1 (5 bases). V was cut by 5 bases and J by 4 bases, with 17 bases left in between. The CDR3 has 15 amino acids. The germline V gene has CDR1 MDHEN and CDR2 SYDVKM. Here the CDR3 reads CASSPYQGAGYGYTF. CDR3 DNA: TGTGCCAGCAGTCCCTACCAGGGTGCGGGCTATGGCTACACCTTC.

Worth noting for this clonotype: A much larger clone lies a single base off, so this may be a read error. The gene calls are TRBV2 and TRBJ1-1, with 9 bases identical to TRBD1. Germline trimming cut 2 bases from V and 4 bases from J; bases unmatched to any gene: 11. The CDR3 has 17 amino acids. Germline V gene sequence: CDR1 SNHLY, CDR2 FYNNEI. Here the CDR3 reads CASSERSTGGWGTEAFF. CDR3 bases: TGTGCCAGCAGTGAAAGGTCGACAGGGGGTTGGGGCACTGAAGCTTTCTTT.

This chain uses TRBV27 with TRBJ2-2; TRBD2 matches at 9 bases. CDR3 length: 19 residues. The J segment lost 0 bases and the V segment lost 3 bases, leaving 11 bases of the junction unmatched. Germline CDR1 and CDR2: MNHEY and SMNVEV (reference sequence). The CDR3 DNA is TGTGCCAGCAGTTTTTTTGTTTCTAGCGGGGCGCCGAACACCGGGGAGCTGTTTTTT. Translating gives CASSFFVSSGAPNTGELFF.

This clonotype came up many times. The chain has TRBV28 and TRBJ2-7, with D possibly TRBD2 on 5 matching bases. This CDR3 region has 15 residues. The germline V and J ends were trimmed by 3 bases and 0 bases, with 12 bases remaining between them. In germline, CDR1 is MDHEN, CDR2 SYDVKM. CDR3: CASSFRGRRSYEQYF. The CDR3 DNA sequence: TGTGCCAGCAGTTTCCGAGGGCGTCGCTCCTACGAGCAGTACTTC.

A word on this clonotype: A read error is likely, as this CDR3 ends without the conserved phenylalanine or tryptophan. The gene calls are TRBV5-1 and TRBJ2-7; 7 bases map to TRBD1. CDR1 SGHRS and CDR2 YFSETQ come from the germline V gene. Trimming took 5 bases from V and 2 from J; bases not matched to a gene: 4. CDR3 length: 13 amino acids. CDR3 residues: CASSLDRTYEQYL. The CDR3 DNA reads as TGCGCCAGCAGTCTGGACAGGACCTACGAGCAGTACCTC.

In this sample, this clonotype turned up a few times. The chain couples TRBV3-1 to TRBJ2-6; no firm D call. Trimming cost V 5 bases and J 1 base, with 12 bases left between them. The CDR3 extends over 16 amino acids. The germline V gene has CDR1 LGHDT and CDR2 YNNKEL (reference sequence). The CDR3 DNA is TGTGCCAGCAGCATGGCCCCGGTTTCTGGGGCCAACGTCCTGACTTTC. It codes for CASSMAPVSGANVLTF.

This clonotype appeared many times. The genes are TRBV27 and TRBJ1-4; D perhaps matches TRBD1 (6 bases). V lost 8 bases and J 0 bases, leaving 13 bases between the germline ends. Germline values: CDR1 MNHEY, CDR2 SMNVEV (reference sequence). The CDR3 spans 15 residues. The CDR3 bases are TGTGCCAGCCGGGACACCAGTACAACTAATGAAAAACTGTTTTTT. Its protein is CASRDTSTTNEKLFF.

The count of this clonotype is one. A much larger clone lies a single base off, so this may be a read error. The chain couples TRBV28 to TRBJ2-2; no clear D gene. Per germline, CDR1 MDHEN and CDR2 SYDVKM. V was clipped by 8 bases and J by 4 bases, with 8 bases between them. The CDR3 covers 12 residues. CDR3 DNA sequence: TGTGCCAGCCCTACGAGCACCGGGGAGCTGTTTTTT. Its protein is CASPTSTGELFF.

To note about this clonotype: A read error may be the cause here, since a much bigger clone is one base away. The chain joins TRBV7-9 to TRBJ2-5; D not resolved. CDR1 SEHNR and CDR2 FQNEAQ come from the germline V gene (reference sequence). CDR3 length: 16 residues. The CDR3 nucleotides read TGTGACAGCAGCTCCCCATTGAGGACGGACGGGGAGACCCAGTACTTC. This codes for CDSSSPLRTDGETQYF.

This clonotype appeared many times. The chain couples TRBV6-2 or TRBV6-3 to TRBJ2-7, with TRBD2 matching over 7 bases. CDR3 length equals 14 residues. V shed 5 bases, J shed 6 bases, and the junction held 10 bases outside the gene matches. Looked up from germline, CDR1 is MNHEY and CDR2 is SVGEGT. This chain's CDR3 is CASSQALTGGEQYF. The CDR3, as DNA: TGTGCCAGCAGTCAAGCGCTTACGGGGGGCGAGCAGTACTTC.

The V and J genes are TRBV30 and TRBJ1-1; 8 positions match TRBD1. V shed 7 bases, J shed 5 bases, and the junction held 9 bases outside the gene matches. Germline values: CDR1 GTSNPN, CDR2 SVGIG (reference sequence). CDR3 size: 13 residues. The CDR3 DNA reads as TGTGCCTCCGAGGACAGGGCTAGGACTGAAGCTTTCTTT. It translates to CASEDRARTEAFF.

Regarding this clonotype: The junction departs from germline at one end; a sequencing error may be responsible. The rearrangement links TRBV12-3 or TRBV12-4 to TRBJ2-2; D gene ambiguous. The CDR3 covers 16 residues. DNA of the CDR3: TGTGCCAGCGGTTTGCATAGGCTTTCGAACACCGGGGAGCTGTTTTTT. It codes for CASGLHRLSNTGELFF.

A remark on this clonotype: Without the conserved terminal phenylalanine or tryptophan, this CDR3 likely stems from a read error. V gene TRBV19 combines with J gene TRBJ2-2, with 7 bases identical to TRBD2. Germline V gene data show CDR1 as LNHDA and CDR2 as SQIVND (reference sequence). The CDR3 contains 15 residues. The V gene end was trimmed by 7 bases and the J gene end by 4 bases; junction bases not matched to a gene: 9. The CDR3 nucleotides read TGTGCCAGTAATAGGGCGGGAGAGGGCACCGGGGAGCTGTTTTCT. Protein sequence: CASNRAGEGTGELFS.

In the case of this clonotype: A read error is possible here, since a much larger clone lies one base away. Since no conserved phenylalanine or tryptophan closes the CDR3, a read error is the likely cause. The chain's CDR3 is CASSQAGEVEAFV. In DNA form, the CDR3 reads TGTGCCAGCAGCCAAGCAGGGGAGGTTGAAGCTTTCGTT. V and J are TRBV3-1 and TRBJ1-1; D possibly corresponds to TRBD1 (6 bases). Trimming removed 1 base from V and 7 bases from J, with 10 bases in between. Germline assignment: CDR1 LGHDT and CDR2 YNNKEL (reference sequence). The CDR3 is 13 residues long.

This clonotype was seen repeatedly, ten times or more. The chain recombines TRBV4-3 with TRBJ2-3; no clear D gene. Trimming removed 0 bases at V and 2 bases at J, with 6 bases between. The CDR3 contains 14 residues. Germline assignment: CDR1 LGHNA and CDR2 YSLEER. CDR3 bases: TGCGCCAGCAGCCAAGAGGCTCACACAGATACGCAGTATTTT. Its protein product is CASSQEAHTDTQYF.

The chain employs TRBV12-3 or TRBV12-4 and TRBJ2-1; perhaps TRBD1 as D (6 bases). Trimming removed 5 bases at V and 7 bases at J, with 18 bases between. This CDR3 is 15 amino acids long. The CDR3 spells CASSHGLGAGNEQFF. The CDR3 region has the DNA TGTGCCAGCAGTCACGGACTGGGGGCAGGTAATGAGCAGTTCTTC.

There are a few counts of this clonotype. Possible read error: a much larger clone is one base away. The chain is built from TRBV19 and TRBJ2-6, with D possibly being TRBD2 (5 bases). The length of the CDR3 is 16 residues. The germline V and J ends were trimmed by 5 bases and 1 base, with 12 bases remaining between them. The germline V gene has CDR1 LNHDA and CDR2 SQIVND (reference sequence). CDR3 DNA: TGTGCCAGTAGTCCCAGTTGGAGGTCTGGGGCCAACGTCCTGACTTTC. This translates into CASSPSWRSGANVLTF.

This clonotype was counted at least ten times. The V gene is TRBV20-1, the J gene TRBJ1-5, with a weak D call TRBD1 (6 bases). The CDR3 has 13 amino acids. Trimming cost V 4 bases and J 9 bases, with 16 bases left between them. Per the germline V gene, CDR1 is DFQATT and CDR2 is SNEGSKA (reference sequence). The CDR3 coding sequence is TGCAGTGCTAACCGGGACACCGGTCCGCCCCAGCATTTT. It is translated as CSANRDTGPPQHF.

This clonotype was seen ten or more times. The chain recombines TRBV29-1 with TRBJ2-3; D gene unclear. V was pared by 2 bases and J by 6 bases, with 12 bases between. The CDR3 spans 13 residues. The germline gives CDR1 SQVTM, CDR2 ANQGSEA. CDR3 nucleotide sequence: TGCAGCGTTGAATTTGGCTACGCCGATACGCAGTATTTT. Encoded protein: CSVEFGYADTQYF.

This clonotype was observed at least ten times. The chain links TRBV7-9 to TRBJ1-1, with unresolved D. Germline V gives CDR1 SEHNR, CDR2 FQNEAQ (reference sequence). The CDR3 extends over 14 amino acids. V lost 1 base to trimming and J lost 5 bases, with 11 bases between them. CDR3 loop: CASSLVGQLTEAFF. Here the CDR3 DNA reads TGTGCCAGCAGCTTAGTCGGGCAGCTTACTGAAGCTTTCTTT.

On this clonotype: This sequence may be a read error, since a much larger clone differs from it by one base. For the CDR3, the DNA is TGTGCCACCGACAGGACGGGCCTGAACACTGAAGCTTCCTTT. Translated: CATDRTGLNTEASF. V gene TRBV6-2 or TRBV6-3 combines with J gene TRBJ1-1, with D maybe TRBD1 (6 bases). The CDR3 spans 14 residues. CDR1 MNHEY and CDR2 SVGEGT come from the germline V gene.

Many counts were recorded for this clonotype. The V and J genes are TRBV5-1 and TRBJ2-7, with TRBD2 identical over 7 bases. The germline CDR1 and CDR2 sequences are SGHRS and YFSETQ. The CDR3 totals 15 residues. V gave up 0 bases and J gave up 3 bases; unmatched junction bases: 6. The CDR3 nucleotides are TGCGCCAGCAGCTTGGTGGGTAGGGAGGGCTACGAGCAGTACTTC. It specifies CASSLVGREGYEQYF. Variable domain in full (rest from reference TRBV5-1 and TRBJ2-7): KAGVTQTPRYLIKTRGQQVTLSCSPISGHRSVSWYQQTPGQGLQFLFEYFSETQRNKGNFPGRFSGRQFSNSRSEMNVSTLELGDSALYLCASSLVGREGYEQYFGPGTRLTVT.